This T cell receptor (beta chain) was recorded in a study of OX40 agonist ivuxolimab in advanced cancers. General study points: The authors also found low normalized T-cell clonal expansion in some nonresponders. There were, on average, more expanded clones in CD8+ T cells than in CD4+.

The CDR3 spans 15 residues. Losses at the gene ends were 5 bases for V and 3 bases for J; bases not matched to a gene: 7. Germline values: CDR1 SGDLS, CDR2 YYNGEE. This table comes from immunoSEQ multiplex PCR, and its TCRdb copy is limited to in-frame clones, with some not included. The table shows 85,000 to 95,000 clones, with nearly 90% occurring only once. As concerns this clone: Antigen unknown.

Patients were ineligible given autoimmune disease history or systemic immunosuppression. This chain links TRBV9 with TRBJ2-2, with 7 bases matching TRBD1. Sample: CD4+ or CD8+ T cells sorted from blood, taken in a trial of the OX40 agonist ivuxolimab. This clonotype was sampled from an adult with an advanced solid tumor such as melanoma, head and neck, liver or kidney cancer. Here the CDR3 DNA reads TGTGCCAGCAGTGTAATGGGACAGTACACCGGGGAGCTGTTTTTT. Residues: CASSVMGQYTGELFF. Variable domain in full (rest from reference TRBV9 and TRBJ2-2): DSGVTQTPKHLITATGQRVTLRCSPRSGDLSVYWYQQSLDQGLQFLIQYYNGEERAKGNILERFSAQQFPDLHSELNLSSLELGDSALYFCASSVMGQYTGELFFGEGSRLTVL.